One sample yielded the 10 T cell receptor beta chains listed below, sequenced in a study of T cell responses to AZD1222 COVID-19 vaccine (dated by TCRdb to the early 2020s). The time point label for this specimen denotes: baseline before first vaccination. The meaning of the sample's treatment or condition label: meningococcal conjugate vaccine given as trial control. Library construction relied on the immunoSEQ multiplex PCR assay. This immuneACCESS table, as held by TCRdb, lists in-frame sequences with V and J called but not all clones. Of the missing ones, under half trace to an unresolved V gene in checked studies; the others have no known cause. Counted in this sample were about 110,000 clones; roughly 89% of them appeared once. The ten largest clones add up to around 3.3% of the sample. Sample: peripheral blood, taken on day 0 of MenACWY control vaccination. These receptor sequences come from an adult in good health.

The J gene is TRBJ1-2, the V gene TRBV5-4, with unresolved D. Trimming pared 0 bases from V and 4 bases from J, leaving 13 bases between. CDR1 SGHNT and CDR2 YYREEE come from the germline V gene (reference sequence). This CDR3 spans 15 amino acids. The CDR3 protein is CASSLEFIGVYGYTF. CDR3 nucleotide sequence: TGTGCCAGCAGCTTGGAATTTATTGGGGTCTATGGCTACACCTTC. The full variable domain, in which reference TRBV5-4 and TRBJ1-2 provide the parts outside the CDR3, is ETGVTQSPTHLIKTRGQQVTLRCSSQSGHNTVSWYQQALGQGPQFIFQYYREEENGRGNFPPRFSGLQFPNYSSELNVNALELDDSALYLCASSLEFIGVYGYTFGSGTRLTVV.

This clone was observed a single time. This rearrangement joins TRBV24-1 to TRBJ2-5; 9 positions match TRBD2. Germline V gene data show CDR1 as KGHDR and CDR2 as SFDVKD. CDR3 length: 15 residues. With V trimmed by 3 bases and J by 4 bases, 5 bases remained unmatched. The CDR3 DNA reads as TGTGCCACCAGTGATCCGGGACTAGCCCCAGAGACCCAGTACTTC. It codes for CATSDPGLAPETQYF.

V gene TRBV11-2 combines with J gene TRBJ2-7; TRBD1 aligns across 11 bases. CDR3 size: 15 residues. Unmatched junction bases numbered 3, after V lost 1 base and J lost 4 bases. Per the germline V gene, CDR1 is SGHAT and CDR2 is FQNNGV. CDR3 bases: TGTGCCAGCAGCTTAGTTGGACAGGGGGCGTACGAGCAGTACTTC. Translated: CASSLVGQGAYEQYF.

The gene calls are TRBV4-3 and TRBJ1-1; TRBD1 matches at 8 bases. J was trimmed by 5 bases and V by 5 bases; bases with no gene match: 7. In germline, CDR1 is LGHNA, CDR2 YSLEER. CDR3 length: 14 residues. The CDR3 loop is CASSEGRGRTEAFF. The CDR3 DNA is TGCGCCAGCAGCGAGGGCAGGGGGCGAACTGAAGCTTTCTTT.

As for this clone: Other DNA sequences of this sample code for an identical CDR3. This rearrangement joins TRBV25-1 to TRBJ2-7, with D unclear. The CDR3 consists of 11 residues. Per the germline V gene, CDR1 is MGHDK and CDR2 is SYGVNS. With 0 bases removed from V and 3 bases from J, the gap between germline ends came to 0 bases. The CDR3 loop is CASSEYYEQYF. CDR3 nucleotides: TGTGCCAGCAGTGAATACTACGAGCAGTACTTC.

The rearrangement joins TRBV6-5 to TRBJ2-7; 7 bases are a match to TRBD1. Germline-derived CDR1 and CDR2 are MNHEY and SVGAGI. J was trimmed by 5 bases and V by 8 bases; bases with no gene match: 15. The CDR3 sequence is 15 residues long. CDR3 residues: CASGIGGVPPHEQYF. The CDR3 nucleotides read TGTGCCAGCGGGATAGGGGGCGTCCCCCCCCACGAGCAGTACTTC.

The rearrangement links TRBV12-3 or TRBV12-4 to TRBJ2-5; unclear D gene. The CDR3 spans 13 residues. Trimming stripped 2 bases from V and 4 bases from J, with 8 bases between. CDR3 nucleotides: TGTGCCAGCAGTTTACCCCCCGGAGAGACCCAGTACTTC. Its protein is CASSLPPGETQYF.

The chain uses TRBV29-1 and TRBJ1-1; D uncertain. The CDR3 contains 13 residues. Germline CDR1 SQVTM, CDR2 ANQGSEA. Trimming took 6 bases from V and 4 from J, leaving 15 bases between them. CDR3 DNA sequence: TGCAGCGTCCTAAATGACGAAATCACTGAAGCTTTCTTT. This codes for CSVLNDEITEAFF.

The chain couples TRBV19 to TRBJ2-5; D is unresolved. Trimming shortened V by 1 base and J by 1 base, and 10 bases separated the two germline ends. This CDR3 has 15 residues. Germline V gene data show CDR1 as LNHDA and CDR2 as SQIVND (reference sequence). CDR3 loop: CASSIGLGVQETQYF. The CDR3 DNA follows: TGTGCCAGTAGTATAGGTCTTGGGGTCCAAGAGACCCAGTACTTC.

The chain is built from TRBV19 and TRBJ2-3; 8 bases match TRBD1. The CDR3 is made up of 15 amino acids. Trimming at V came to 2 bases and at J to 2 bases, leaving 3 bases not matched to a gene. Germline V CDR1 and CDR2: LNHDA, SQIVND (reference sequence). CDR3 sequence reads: CASSIRTGYTDTQYF. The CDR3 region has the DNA TGTGCCAGTAGTATAAGGACAGGGTACACAGATACGCAGTATTTT.